A selection of T cell receptor beta chains follows, all from one sample in a study of cytomegalovirus exposure and HLA in healthy donors. Repertoires were generated with immunoSEQ multiplex PCR, while TCRdb's copy carries only in-frame clones and drops some. This table has 90,000 to 100,000 clones, 60% to 80% appearing once. Sequenced material: PBMCs. The receptors stem from a woman aged 55-70 years in good health and CMV-seropositive. Both conserved end residues are part of each CDR3. D genes are given only for firm matches. Rows give clone size only sometimes, using once, few, many, or a class for an expanded clone.

CDR3nt,CDR3aa,abundance,j_gene,d_gene,v_gene
TGTGCCAGCAGCGGGGGGGTAGCGAGTAATGAGCAGTTCTTC,CASSGGVASNEQFF,NA,TRBJ2-1,TRBD2,TRBV5-5
TGTGCCAGCAGCCAAGATGGGACTAGCGGGAGTGGGAATGAGCAGTTCTTC,CASSQDGTSGSGNEQFF,NA,TRBJ2-1,TRBD2,TRBV4-2
TGTGCCAGCAGCTTAGCGAAGGTCCTGAGAAGCGGGAGCGCGGAGACCCAGTACTTC,CASSLAKVLRSGSAETQYF,NA,TRBJ2-5,TRBD2,TRBV7-6
TGTGCCAGCAGTTCGACAGGGGGCGCTGAGACCCAGTACTTC,CASSSTGGAETQYF,NA,TRBJ2-5,TRBD1,TRBV28
TGTGCCAGCAGCTTAGGACAGGGGGCCGGGCAGCCCCAGCATTTT,CASSLGQGAGQPQHF,NA,TRBJ1-5,TRBD1,TRBV7-9
TGTGCCAGCAGAAAACTAGCGGGAGCGACCGCGAACACCGGGGAGCTGTTTTTT,CASRKLAGATANTGELFF,NA,TRBJ2-2,TRBD2,TRBV7-9
TGTGCCAGCTCTCAATCGGTCGGGGGGACGGATACGCAGTATTTT,CASSQSVGGTDTQYF,NA,TRBJ2-3,TRBD2,TRBV18
TGTGCCAGCAGTGAACAGGGGGTACGGCAGCCCCGGCATTTT,CASSEQGVRQPRHF,NA,TRBJ1-5,TRBD1,TRBV2
TGTGCCAGCAGGAAGGGGGCAGAAAAACTGTTTTTT,CASRKGAEKLFF,NA,TRBJ1-4,TRBD1,TRBV6-5
TGCGCCAGCAGCTCCCAGGGTGATGAAAAACTGTTTTTT,CASSSQGDEKLFF,NA,TRBJ1-4,NA,TRBV5-1
TGTGCCAGCAGCGTAGGTGGAGGGTCCTATGGCTACACCTTC,CASSVGGGSYGYTF,few,TRBJ1-2,NA,TRBV9
TGTGCCAGCAGTGAATTGCGGGTGAGATACAATGAGCAGTTCTTC,CASSELRVRYNEQFF,NA,TRBJ2-1,NA,TRBV6-1
TGTGCCACCAGCAGAAGGACAGGGGGCTATCGGGAAAAACTGTTTTTT,CATSRRTGGYREKLFF,NA,TRBJ1-4,TRBD1,TRBV15
TGTGCCAGCAGTGCGGGGGGAGGGGATAATGAAAAACTGTTTTTT,CASSAGGGDNEKLFF,NA,TRBJ1-4,NA,TRBV25-1
TGTGCCAGCTCACCGCAAGAGCTCAGGGCTGAAGCTTTCTTT,CASSPQELRAEAFF,NA,TRBJ1-1,NA,TRBV18
TGTGCCAGCAGCGACGGACAGGGGGCCTATGGCTACACCTTC,CASSDGQGAYGYTF,NA,TRBJ1-2,TRBD1,TRBV27
TGTGCCTGGAGTGTACTTTGGGAACAGGGTAACGGCTACACCTTC,CAWSVLWEQGNGYTF,NA,TRBJ1-2,NA,TRBV30
TGTGCCAGCCAATCGGGGGGGCAGCCCCAGCATTTT,CASQSGGQPQHF,NA,TRBJ1-5,NA,TRBV19
TGCGCCAGCAGCTTGGGCAGGGATAGCACAGATACGCAGTGTTTT,CASSLGRDSTDTQCF,NA,TRBJ2-3,NA,TRBV5-1
TGTGCCTGGAGGGACAGAGGCTCCTATAATTCACCCCTCCACTTT,CAWRDRGSYNSPLHF,NA,TRBJ1-6,NA,TRBV30
TGTGCCTGTTGGACAGGGAACACCGGGGAGCTGTTTTTT,CACWTGNTGELFF,NA,TRBJ2-2,TRBD1,TRBV2
TGTGCCAGCAGTCAATGGACATCCGGCTACACCTTC,CASSQWTSGYTF,NA,TRBJ1-2,NA,TRBV2
TGTGCCAGCAGCCCATGGGGGGGGGATTCACCCCTCCACTTT,CASSPWGGDSPLHF,NA,TRBJ1-6,NA,TRBV7-9
TGTGCCAGCAGCTTTACGGGAGTGAGGGAGACCCAGTACTTC,CASSFTGVRETQYF,NA,TRBJ2-5,NA,TRBV7-9
TGTGCCAGCAGTTTATCGCTGGGGGCTAGCGGGAGGAACTACGAGCAGTACTTC,CASSLSLGASGRNYEQYF,NA,TRBJ2-7,TRBD2,TRBV28
TGTGCCAGCAGTGACCCCTGGGCCAACGTCCTGACTTTC,CASSDPWANVLTF,few,TRBJ2-6,NA,TRBV6-4